This TCR beta chain was captured in a study of blood T cell repertoires in COVID-19. Looking at the study overall: The cDNA or gDNA used as material had been derived from T cells, B-cell-depleted T cells, or PBMCs.

Per the study methods: Nucleated cell counts were estimated from reference gene primer amplification. Repertoires were generated with immunoSEQ multiplex PCR, while TCRdb's copy carries only in-frame clones and drops some. For V, J and clone size, that table is used; D and trimming come from the DNA. The sample contains just over 650,000 clones, more than 80% of which appear only once. Sample: peripheral blood. The origin of this receptor is a woman aged 18-29 years with acute or convalescent COVID-19.

CDR3: CASRRTGAEKLFF. Written as DNA, the CDR3 is TGTGCCAGCAGGAGGACAGGGGCTGAAAAACTGTTTTTT. The rearrangement joins TRBV2 to TRBJ1-4; 9 bases align to TRBD1. This CDR3 contains 13 residues. Germline V gene lookup returns CDR1 SNHLY and CDR2 FYNNEI. Losses at the gene ends were 6 bases for V and 7 bases for J; bases not matched to a gene: 3.